The 25 T cell receptor beta chains below were found in one sample sequenced in a study of CD8 T cells in ankylosing spondylitis. Study-wide findings and caveats: A motif in TCR beta, a set of about eight highly homologous variants, appeared characteristic of ankylosing spondylitis blood.

These receptors have no identified antigens. TCRdb passed the 5' RACE reads through MiXCR, listing each CDR3 protein once. Of about 750,000 distinct CDR3 sequences listed, 15% to 20% are singletons. The sequencing input was blood, either unsorted or a sorted T cell fraction (not recorded which). The receptors were sampled from a male donor with ankylosing spondylitis.

This clonotype was counted between two and nine times. V and J are TRBV6-5 and TRBJ2-3; D unclear. The CDR3 runs to 15 residues. CDR1 is MNHEY and CDR2 is SVGAGI in the germline V gene. Trimming left V 0 bases short and J 0 bases short, with 7 bases between. Written as DNA, the CDR3 is TGTGCCAGCAGTTACTCGTGGGGAAGCACAGATACGCAGTATTTT. This sequence encodes CASSYSWGSTDTQYF.

This sequence joins TRBV2 and TRBJ2-1; D is unclear. In germline, CDR1 is SNHLY, CDR2 FYNNEI. Deletions cut 5 bases from V and 8 bases from J, with 19 bases between. The CDR3 covers 15 residues. The CDR3 loop reads CASSTADLSRDEQFF. In DNA, the CDR3 is TGTGCCAGCAGTACTGCGGACCTGTCTAGGGATGAGCAGTTCTTC.

This clonotype was picked up a small number of times. V and J are TRBV20-1 and TRBJ1-2; TRBD1 matches 11 bases. Germline CDR1 reads DFQATT; CDR2 reads SNEGSKA (reference sequence). The CDR3 is 14 amino acids. Trimming removed 1 base from V and 7 bases from J; junction bases left unmatched: 5. CDR3 DNA sequence: TGCAGTGCTAGAGGGGACAGGGGGTCGGGTGGCTACACCTTC. This codes for CSARGDRGSGGYTF.

The rearrangement joins TRBV20-1 to TRBJ1-2; D possibly corresponds to TRBD1 (5 bases). CDR1 is DFQATT and CDR2 is SNEGSKA in the germline V gene (reference sequence). V was trimmed by 0 bases and J by 6 bases, leaving 17 bases between them. This CDR3 region has 15 residues. The CDR3 loop is CSARDGGRAYHGYTF. Written as DNA, the CDR3 is TGCAGTGCTAGAGATGGGGGTAGGGCCTATCATGGCTACACCTTC.

The V call is TRBV10-3, the J call TRBJ2-7, with a tentative D call TRBD2 (5 bases). The CDR3 contains 16 residues. CDR1 and CDR2 from the germline V gene are ENHRY and SYGVKD. The V gene lost 2 bases and the J gene lost 7 bases, with 21 bases spanning the gap. This CDR3 is CAISEPGKRYPGEQYF. The DNA for the CDR3 is TGTGCCATCAGTGAGCCAGGAAAGAGGTATCCGGGGGAGCAGTACTTC.

This clonotype has more than one count but fewer than ten. The rearrangement links TRBV5-6 to TRBJ1-4; the D is unclear. This CDR3 spans 14 amino acids. Trimming removed 1 base at V and 4 bases at J, with 8 bases between. The germline gives CDR1 SGHDT, CDR2 YYEEEE. CDR3 bases: TGTGCCAGCAGCTTGACAGCGAATAATGAAAAACTGTTTTTT. This gives the protein CASSLTANNEKLFF.

This clonotype turned up a few times. The rearrangement joins TRBV12-3 or TRBV12-4 to TRBJ2-3; TRBD2 agrees at 11 bases. The CDR3 is made up of 15 amino acids. The V segment lost 6 bases and the J segment 0 bases; nucleotides outside the gene matches: 2. The CDR3 region is CASRRLAGSTDTQYF. The CDR3 DNA sequence: TGTGCCAGCAGGAGACTAGCGGGGAGCACAGATACGCAGTATTTT.

This chain links TRBV15 with TRBJ2-3; 7 nucleotides line up with TRBD1. After removal of 3 bases from V and 4 bases from J, the junction contained 4 bases not matched to a gene. This CDR3 comprises 14 residues. The germline V gene encodes CDR1 LNHNV and CDR2 YYDKDF (reference sequence). CDR3 sequence (DNA): TGTGCCACCAGCAGGGGTGACAGGGCAGATACGCAGTATTTT. This codes for CATSRGDRADTQYF.

This clonotype was picked up one time. The V and J genes are TRBV7-6 and TRBJ2-2, with D perhaps TRBD1 (5 bases). Trimming shortened V by 1 base and J by 6 bases, and 12 bases separated the two germline ends. The CDR3 totals 15 residues. The germline CDR1 and CDR2 sequences are SGHVS and FNYEAQ. CDR3 in amino acids: CASSLGAGWAGELFF. CDR3 nucleotide sequence: TGTGCCAGCAGCTTAGGCGCAGGGTGGGCCGGGGAGCTGTTTTTT.

There are a few counts of this clonotype. The chain is built from TRBV12-3 or TRBV12-4 and TRBJ2-3; D is ambiguous. This CDR3 has 13 residues. Trimming removed 6 bases at V and 4 bases at J, with 11 bases between. DNA for the CDR3: TGTGCCAGCAGCCGTACCCTCGCAGATACGCAGTATTTT. It translates to CASSRTLADTQYF.

This clonotype turned up a few times. V is TRBV12-3 or TRBV12-4 and J is TRBJ2-1, with D possibly being TRBD2 (6 bases). The ends were cut back, 5 bases at V and 0 bases at J, with 17 bases in the middle. The CDR3 contains 17 residues. The CDR3 nucleotides read TGTGCCAGCAGTCCCCTCGGGACTCGCGACTCCTACAATGAGCAGTTCTTC. Protein: CASSPLGTRDSYNEQFF.

V usage is TRBV7-9 and J usage is TRBJ1-1, with TRBD1 matching 8 bases. The CDR3 has 15 residues. The germline V gene encodes CDR1 SEHNR and CDR2 FQNEAQ (reference sequence). Trimming took 5 bases from V and 5 from J; bases not matched to a gene: 10. In DNA form, the CDR3 reads TGTGCCAGCAGCAACGGACAGGGACTGAGGACTGAAGCTTTCTTT. Its translation: CASSNGQGLRTEAFF.

The genes are TRBV7-9 and TRBJ1-5; D ambiguous. The CDR3 consists of 13 residues. Germline V gene data show CDR1 as SEHNR and CDR2 as FQNEAQ (reference sequence). V was trimmed by 1 base and J by 6 bases, leaving 7 bases between them. CDR3 sequence reads: CASSLGGSQPQHF. As DNA, the CDR3 is TGTGCCAGCAGCTTAGGAGGTTCTCAGCCCCAGCATTTT.

The V call is TRBV28, the J call TRBJ1-2, with D possibly matching TRBD1 (6 bases). V shed 4 bases and J shed 6 bases, with 15 bases lying between them. The CDR3 has 14 amino acids. Germline V lookup: CDR1 MDHEN, CDR2 SYDVKM. The CDR3 DNA sequence: TGTGCCAGCAGTTCCTTGGACAGATCCGATGGCTACACCTTC. This encodes CASSSLDRSDGYTF.

The V and J genes are TRBV30 and TRBJ1-5; D is unresolved. Germline V gene sequence: CDR1 GTSNPN, CDR2 SVGIG (reference sequence). The CDR3 runs 15 residues. V lost 0 bases to trimming and J lost 4 bases, with 13 bases between them. The CDR3 protein is CAWSVPGLGNQPQHF. Here the CDR3 DNA reads TGTGCCTGGAGTGTACCGGGGTTAGGAAATCAGCCCCAGCATTTT.

This clonotype has more than one count but fewer than ten. V and J are TRBV7-6 and TRBJ1-2; TRBD1 might be the D (5 bases). Germline V lookup: CDR1 SGHVS, CDR2 FNYEAQ. The CDR3 has 13 amino acids. With 1 base removed from V and 8 bases from J, the gap between germline ends came to 11 bases. The CDR3 DNA reads TGTGCCAGCAGCTTAGGGGGGATCGGGGGCTACACCTTC. This sequence encodes CASSLGGIGGYTF.

This clonotype has more than one count but fewer than ten. The J gene is TRBJ2-3, the V gene TRBV20-1; D is uncertain. This CDR3 has 13 amino acids. Trimming took 5 bases from V and 1 from J, leaving 10 bases between them. Looked up from germline, CDR1 is DFQATT and CDR2 is SNEGSKA (reference sequence). The CDR3 protein is CSARIVGTDTQYF. The CDR3 nucleotides are TGCAGTGCTCGAATTGTAGGCACAGATACGCAGTATTTT.

In its sample, this clonotype was seen a few times. V usage is TRBV5-1 and J usage is TRBJ2-2; maybe TRBD1 (6 bases). This CDR3 has 16 amino acids. The V gene's germline CDR1 is SGHRS and CDR2 YFSETQ. The V end was cut by 3 bases, the J end by 1 base, with 13 bases between. Here the CDR3 reads CASSSPQGVNTGELFF. The DNA for the CDR3 is TGCGCCAGCAGCTCACCACAGGGAGTGAACACCGGGGAGCTGTTTTTT. Variable domain in full (rest from reference TRBV5-1 and TRBJ2-2): KAGVTQTPRYLIKTRGQQVTLSCSPISGHRSVSWYQQTPGQGLQFLFEYFSETQRNKGNFPGRFSGRQFSNSRSEMNVSTLELGDSALYLCASSSPQGVNTGELFFGEGSRLTVL.

The rearrangement links TRBV7-3 to TRBJ2-3; no firm D call. The CDR3 has 15 residues. Germline V lookup: CDR1 SGHTA, CDR2 FQGTGA. V lost 5 bases, J lost 5 bases, and 17 bases lay in between. The CDR3 protein is CASSEWGGRVDTQYF. CDR3 DNA sequence: TGTGCCAGCAGCGAGTGGGGTGGACGGGTAGATACGCAGTATTTT.

J is TRBJ2-5 and V is TRBV28, with 10 bases lining up with TRBD1. Germline V gene lookup returns CDR1 MDHEN and CDR2 SYDVKM. J gave up 5 bases and V 4 bases, and 7 bases lay outside the gene matches. This CDR3 spans 15 amino acids. The CDR3: CASSSTRTGGETQYF. Here the CDR3 DNA reads TGTGCCAGCAGTTCAACCCGGACAGGGGGTGAGACCCAGTACTTC.

This chain links TRBV7-2 with TRBJ2-7; D is undetermined. Between the trimmed V and J ends, which lost 2 bases and 1 base, there was a span of 9 bases. The CDR3 runs 14 residues. Germline values: CDR1 SGHTA, CDR2 FQGNSA. The CDR3: CASSLITTSYEQYF. CDR3 sequence (DNA): TGTGCCAGCAGCTTAATAACTACTTCCTACGAGCAGTACTTC.

This chain connects TRBV6-2 or TRBV6-3 to TRBJ2-1; 10 bases are shared with TRBD2. This CDR3 spans 17 amino acids. CDR1 MNHEY and CDR2 SVGEGT come from the germline V gene. Unmatched junction bases numbered 10, after V lost 3 bases and J lost 5 bases. The DNA of the CDR3 is TGTGCCAGCAGTTATCTCCTCCTAGCGGGAGTAGACAATGAGCAGTTCTTC. This sequence encodes CASSYLLLAGVDNEQFF.

The chain links TRBV4-1 to TRBJ1-1, with TRBD1 as a possible D gene (5 bases). Germline values: CDR1 MGHRA, CDR2 YSYEKL. This CDR3 region has 16 residues. V was pared by 4 bases and J by 1 base, with 16 bases between. The CDR3, as DNA: TGCGCCAGCAGCCGTGCCCCCCAGGGCGGGAACACTGAAGCTTTCTTT. It specifies CASSRAPQGGNTEAFF.

The chain employs TRBV24-1 and TRBJ2-3; 9 bases align to TRBD1. Germline values: CDR1 KGHDR, CDR2 SFDVKD. This CDR3 has 15 amino acids. Unmatched junction bases numbered 7, after V lost 7 bases and J lost 3 bases. The CDR3 bases are TGTGCCACCAGCCTCTCCGGGACAGGGACAGATACGCAGTATTTT. This encodes CATSLSGTGTDTQYF.

This rearrangement joins TRBV20-1 to TRBJ2-1, with D possibly matching TRBD1 (5 bases). The CDR3 contains 15 residues. V lost 3 bases to trimming and J lost 0 bases, with 12 bases between them. Per germline, CDR1 DFQATT and CDR2 SNEGSKA (reference sequence). The CDR3 loop reads CSASATVSSYNEQFF. CDR3 nucleotides: TGCAGTGCTAGCGCGACAGTGAGCTCCTACAATGAGCAGTTCTTC.